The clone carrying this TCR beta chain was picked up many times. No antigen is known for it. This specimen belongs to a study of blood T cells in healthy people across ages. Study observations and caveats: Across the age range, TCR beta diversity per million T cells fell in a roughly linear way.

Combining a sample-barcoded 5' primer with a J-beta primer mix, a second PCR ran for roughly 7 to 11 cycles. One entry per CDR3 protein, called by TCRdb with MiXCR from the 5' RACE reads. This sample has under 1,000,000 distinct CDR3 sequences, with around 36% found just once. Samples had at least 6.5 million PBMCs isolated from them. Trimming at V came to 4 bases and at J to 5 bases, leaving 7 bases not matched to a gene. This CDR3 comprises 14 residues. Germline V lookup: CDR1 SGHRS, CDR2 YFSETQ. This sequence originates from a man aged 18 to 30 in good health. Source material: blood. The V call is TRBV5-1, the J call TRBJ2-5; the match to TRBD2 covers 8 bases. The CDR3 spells CASSIRTSRETQYF. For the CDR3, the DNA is TGCGCCAGCAGCATCCGGACTAGCCGGGAGACCCAGTACTTC.